The TCR beta chain under discussion was sequenced for a study of blood T cell repertoires in COVID-19. At the level of the study: Acute and convalescent COVID-19 specimens originated in the United States, Italy and Spain.

Original data processing: For nucleated cells, counts were estimated from reference gene primer amplification. Clones were sequenced by immunoSEQ multiplex PCR, and TCRdb holds only the in-frame ones, with some missing. V and J calls plus clone size are reproduced from that table; the DNA served to infer D and trimming. The table has some 270,000 clones, under 85% seen once; the top ten hold around 1%. The J segment lost 0 bases and the V segment lost 6 bases, leaving 3 bases of the junction unmatched. Germline CDR1 and CDR2: MNHEY and SVGAGI. The CDR3 loop spans 14 amino acids. Sequencing used peripheral blood. This TCR came from a human donor with COVID-19, enrolled during active disease. The donor label of this sample is uncertain. This chain links TRBV6-5 with TRBJ2-7; 9 bases agree with TRBD2. The CDR3 protein is CASRPGLASYEQYF. DNA for the CDR3: TGTGCCAGCAGACCGGGACTAGCCTCCTACGAGCAGTACTTC.